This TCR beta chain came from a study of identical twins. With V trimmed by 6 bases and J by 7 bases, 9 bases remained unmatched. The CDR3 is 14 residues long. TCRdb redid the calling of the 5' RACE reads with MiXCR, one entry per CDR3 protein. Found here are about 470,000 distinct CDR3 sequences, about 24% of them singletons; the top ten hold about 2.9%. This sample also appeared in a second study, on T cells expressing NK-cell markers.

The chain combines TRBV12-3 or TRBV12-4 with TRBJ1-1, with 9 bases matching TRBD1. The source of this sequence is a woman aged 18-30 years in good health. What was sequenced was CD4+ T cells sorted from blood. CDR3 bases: TGTGCCAGCAGCACGACAGGGGGGTCACTTGAAGCTTTCTTT. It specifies CASSTTGGSLEAFF.